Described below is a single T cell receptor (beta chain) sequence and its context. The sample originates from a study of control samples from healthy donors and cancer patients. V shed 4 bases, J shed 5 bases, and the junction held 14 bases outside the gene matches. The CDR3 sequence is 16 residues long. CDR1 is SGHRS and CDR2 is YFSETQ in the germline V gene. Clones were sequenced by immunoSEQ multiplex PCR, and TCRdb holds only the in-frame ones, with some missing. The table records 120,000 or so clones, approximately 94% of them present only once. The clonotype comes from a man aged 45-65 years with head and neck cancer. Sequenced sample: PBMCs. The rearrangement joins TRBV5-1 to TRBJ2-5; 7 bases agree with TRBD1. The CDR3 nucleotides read TGCGCCAGCAGCGTGGGGTACAGGGGAACTTATGAGACCCAGTACTTC. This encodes CASSVGYRGTYETQYF.